These T cell receptor beta chains were read from a single sample in a study of neoadjuvant anti-PD-1 for oral cavity cancer. Libraries were prepared by immunoSEQ multiplex PCR; TCRdb keeps only in-frame clonotypes and omits some of them. The sample holds about 23,000 clones, about 25% seen once. The input for sequencing was tumor tissue, taken after nivolumab (anti-PD-1) treatment. These receptors originate from a person aged 35-80 years with oral cavity squamous cell carcinoma. CDR3s include the opening cysteine and the closing phenylalanine or tryptophan. The order of the fields is J gene, V gene, clone size, D gene, CDR3 DNA, CDR3 protein. A D gene is named only where the DNA matches it firmly. Size is omitted from some rows. Given values are once, few, many or a class for expanded clones.

j_call: TRBJ1-2
v_call: TRBV6-5
clone_size: few
d_call: -
cdr3_nt: TGTGCCAGCAGCTTACAGGGCGGAAGCTATGGCTACACCTTC
cdr3_aa: CASSLQGGSYGYTF

j_call: TRBJ1-4
v_call: TRBV7-9
clone_size: few
d_call: -
cdr3_nt: TGTGCCAGCAGCTTCCTCGGCAATGAAAAACTGTTTTTT
cdr3_aa: CASSFLGNEKLFF

j_call: TRBJ2-7
v_call: TRBV11-2
clone_size: -
d_call: -
cdr3_nt: TGTGCCAGCAGCTTATCCGGTTACGAGCAGTACTTC
cdr3_aa: CASSLSGYEQYF

j_call: TRBJ1-2
v_call: TRBV7-9
clone_size: few
d_call: TRBD1
cdr3_nt: TGTGCCAGCAGCTCCTGGACAGGGGGGAACTATGGCTACACCTTC
cdr3_aa: CASSSWTGGNYGYTF

j_call: TRBJ2-7
v_call: TRBV18
clone_size: -
d_call: -
cdr3_nt: TGTGCCAGCTCACCCTCGGCAGGTAACTACGAGCAGTACTTC
cdr3_aa: CASSPSAGNYEQYF

j_call: TRBJ2-2
v_call: TRBV12-5
clone_size: few
d_call: -
cdr3_nt: TGTGCTAGTGGTTTGTCACCCGGGGAGCTGTTTTTT
cdr3_aa: CASGLSPGELFF

j_call: TRBJ1-3
v_call: TRBV6-5
clone_size: many
d_call: -
cdr3_nt: TGTGCCAGCAGTTCGGGTTTGACGGGAAACACCATATATTTT
cdr3_aa: CASSSGLTGNTIYF

j_call: TRBJ1-2
v_call: TRBV5-1
clone_size: few
d_call: -
cdr3_nt: TGCGCCAGCAGCCAAAGGGGAAAGGGAACATCAAATGGCTACACCTTC
cdr3_aa: CASSQRGKGTSNGYTF

j_call: TRBJ2-7
v_call: TRBV5-1
clone_size: -
d_call: TRBD2
cdr3_nt: TGCGCCAGCAGCTTCGAGACTAGCGGGTACTACGAGCAGTACTTC
cdr3_aa: CASSFETSGYYEQYF

j_call: TRBJ1-4
v_call: TRBV4-1
clone_size: -
d_call: -
cdr3_nt: TGCGCCAGCAGCCAACAGGGGTTGTGGGAAAAACTGTTTTTT
cdr3_aa: CASSQQGLWEKLFF

j_call: TRBJ2-3
v_call: TRBV4-1
clone_size: -
d_call: -
cdr3_nt: TGCGCCAGCAGCCAGGATCCGGAGGGGGCTTGGGCAGATACGCAGTATTTT
cdr3_aa: CASSQDPEGAWADTQYF

j_call: TRBJ2-1
v_call: TRBV7-3
clone_size: -
d_call: -
cdr3_nt: TGTGCCAGCAGCATGACAGGTATCAATGAGCAGTTCTTC
cdr3_aa: CASSMTGINEQFF

j_call: TRBJ1-1
v_call: TRBV19
clone_size: few
d_call: -
cdr3_nt: TGTGCCAGTAGTATGAGGGGGGTCACTGAAGCTTTCTTT
cdr3_aa: CASSMRGVTEAFF

j_call: TRBJ2-6
v_call: TRBV27
clone_size: once
d_call: -
cdr3_nt: TGTGCCAGCAGTAAAAACCGGGACACGTCTCGGGGGGCCAACGTCCTGACTTTC
cdr3_aa: CASSKNRDTSRGANVLTF

j_call: TRBJ2-5
v_call: TRBV18
clone_size: many
d_call: -
cdr3_nt: TGTGCCAGCTCATGGGACTTGCAAGAGACCCAGTACTTC
cdr3_aa: CASSWDLQETQYF

j_call: TRBJ2-1
v_call: TRBV9
clone_size: few
d_call: -
cdr3_nt: TGTGCCAGCAGCGTAGAAAGCAGGCCTTACAATGAGCAGTTCTTC
cdr3_aa: CASSVESRPYNEQFF

j_call: TRBJ1-6
v_call: TRBV2
clone_size: once
d_call: -
cdr3_nt: TGTGCCAGCAGTGGGGATAGCCAGGCTTATTCACCCCTCCACTTT
cdr3_aa: CASSGDSQAYSPLHF

j_call: TRBJ1-3
v_call: TRBV18
clone_size: -
d_call: -
cdr3_nt: TGTGCCAGCTCACCCCTAAATAGGGGCTCTGGAAACACCATATATTTT
cdr3_aa: CASSPLNRGSGNTIYF

j_call: TRBJ2-7
v_call: TRBV19
clone_size: many
d_call: -
cdr3_nt: TGTGCCAGTAGTATAGCGCTACAGGGCGTCCACGAGCAGTACTTC
cdr3_aa: CASSIALQGVHEQYF

j_call: TRBJ2-5
v_call: TRBV5-1
clone_size: -
d_call: -
cdr3_nt: TGCGCCAGCAGCTTGGCCGGGGCGTACCAAGAGACCCAGTACTTC
cdr3_aa: CASSLAGAYQETQYF

j_call: TRBJ2-7
v_call: TRBV4-1
clone_size: -
d_call: -
cdr3_nt: TGCGCCAGCAGCTTCCGATCAGGGAGCTCTTACGAGCAGTACTTC
cdr3_aa: CASSFRSGSSYEQYF

j_call: TRBJ2-1
v_call: TRBV7-9
clone_size: -
d_call: TRBD1
cdr3_nt: TGTGCCAGCAGCGGCCGGGACAGGGGGAACAATGAGCAGTTCTTC
cdr3_aa: CASSGRDRGNNEQFF

j_call: TRBJ2-3
v_call: TRBV2
clone_size: -
d_call: TRBD2
cdr3_nt: TGTGCCACTAAATTACTAGCGGGAATTGGAGATACGCAGTATTTT
cdr3_aa: CATKLLAGIGDTQYF

j_call: TRBJ1-4
v_call: TRBV5-1
clone_size: -
d_call: -
cdr3_nt: TGCGCCAGCAGCTTGGGCGGCGTAAGGGAAAAACTGTTTTTT
cdr3_aa: CASSLGGVREKLFF

j_call: TRBJ2-7
v_call: TRBV7-9
clone_size: many
d_call: -
cdr3_nt: TGTGCCAGCAGCTTAGTAGGGATCGAGCAGTACTTC
cdr3_aa: CASSLVGIEQYF

j_call: TRBJ2-7
v_call: TRBV5-4
clone_size: -
d_call: TRBD1
cdr3_nt: TGTGCCAGCAGCTTGAACGGACAGGGGGCGGGCGAGCAGTACTTC
cdr3_aa: CASSLNGQGAGEQYF

j_call: TRBJ2-1
v_call: TRBV15
clone_size: -
d_call: -
cdr3_nt: TGTGCCACCAGCGGATCGGACTACACCTCCTCCTACAATGAGCAGTTCTTC
cdr3_aa: CATSGSDYTSSYNEQFF

j_call: TRBJ1-4
v_call: TRBV30
clone_size: few
d_call: -
cdr3_nt: TGTGCCTGGAGCCCTACATCCCCCGACGGAAATGAAAAACTGTTTTTT
cdr3_aa: CAWSPTSPDGNEKLFF

j_call: TRBJ2-7
v_call: TRBV10-3
clone_size: -
d_call: -
cdr3_nt: TGTGCCATCAGCGACAGGGGCCCCGCTAGCGGCGAGCAGTACTTC
cdr3_aa: CAISDRGPASGEQYF

j_call: TRBJ2-1
v_call: TRBV6-5
clone_size: many
d_call: -
cdr3_nt: TGTGCCAGCAGCGTAAGCTCCCCCGGGTACAATGAGCAGTTCTTC
cdr3_aa: CASSVSSPGYNEQFF

j_call: TRBJ1-2
v_call: TRBV18
clone_size: -
d_call: TRBD1
cdr3_nt: TGTGCCAGCTCACGTGGACAGGAAAACTATGGCTACACCTTC
cdr3_aa: CASSRGQENYGYTF

j_call: TRBJ1-1
v_call: TRBV21-1
clone_size: -
d_call: -
cdr3_nt: TGTGCCAGCAGCAAAAGGGACGGGGGGCTCGAAGCTTTCTTT
cdr3_aa: CASSKRDGGLEAFF

j_call: TRBJ2-1
v_call: TRBV27
clone_size: few
d_call: -
cdr3_nt: TGTGCCAGCAGGCTGACAGTCCGCTCCTACAATGAGCAGTTCTTC
cdr3_aa: CASRLTVRSYNEQFF

j_call: TRBJ1-1
v_call: TRBV2
clone_size: few
d_call: -
cdr3_nt: TGTGCCAGGCCGAGGGGCACTGAAGCTTTCTTT
cdr3_aa: CARPRGTEAFF

j_call: TRBJ2-3
v_call: TRBV5-4
clone_size: once
d_call: TRBD2
cdr3_nt: TGTGCCAGCAGGGGTCGGACTAGAGGCACAGATACGCAGTATTTT
cdr3_aa: CASRGRTRGTDTQYF

j_call: TRBJ2-1
v_call: TRBV7-6
clone_size: -
d_call: TRBD1
cdr3_nt: TGTGCCAGCAGCCCCCGACAGGGGAGATACAATGAGCAGTTCTTC
cdr3_aa: CASSPRQGRYNEQFF

j_call: TRBJ2-7
v_call: TRBV12-5
clone_size: once
d_call: -
cdr3_nt: TGTGCTAGTGGTTTGGTACTGGGGGGACAGCCCTCCTACGAGCAGTACTTC
cdr3_aa: CASGLVLGGQPSYEQYF

j_call: TRBJ2-1
v_call: TRBV5-1
clone_size: -
d_call: TRBD1
cdr3_nt: TGCGCCAGCAGCCCGGACAGGGAGAACAATGAGCAGTTCTTC
cdr3_aa: CASSPDRENNEQFF

j_call: TRBJ2-5
v_call: TRBV6-6
clone_size: few
d_call: -
cdr3_nt: TGTGCCAGCGGGGTAAGGGAGACCCAGTACTTC
cdr3_aa: CASGVRETQYF

j_call: TRBJ1-1
v_call: TRBV30
clone_size: -
d_call: -
cdr3_nt: TGTGCCTGGAGTGTATGGGACACTGAAGCTTTCTTT
cdr3_aa: CAWSVWDTEAFF

j_call: TRBJ2-7
v_call: TRBV15
clone_size: -
d_call: TRBD2
cdr3_nt: TGTGCCACCAGCTCGGTCAGTGCTAGCGGTTACGAGCAGTACTTC
cdr3_aa: CATSSVSASGYEQYF